Listed here are 5 T cell receptor beta chains from one sample, sequenced in a study of T cell responses to AZD1222 COVID-19 vaccine (dated by TCRdb to the early 2020s). The sample's time point label, decoded: baseline before first vaccination. Preparation of the library involved the immunoSEQ multiplex PCR assay. TCRdb took this table from immuneACCESS and kept in-frame rearrangements with V and J called. Such tables lack part of the clones; where checked against another copy, unresolved V genes explain under half of the gap, and the rest is unexplained. Recorded for this sample are under 120,000 clones; around 94% of them occurred a single time. The ten largest clonotypes hold approximately 2.2% of the sample. The specimen comprised peripheral blood, sampled on day 0 of AZD1222 vaccination. These receptors came from an adult in good health.

This chain links TRBV7-2 with TRBJ2-1, with D tentatively TRBD2 (5 bases). The CDR3 is 14 residues long. Trimming took off 5 bases at V and 5 bases at J, with 13 bases between the two ends. CDR1 is SGHTA and CDR2 is FQGNSA in the germline V gene. Written as DNA, the CDR3 is TGTGCCAGCAGCGGAGGACTGGCTAACAATGAGCAGTTCTTC. Translating gives CASSGGLANNEQFF.

In nucleotides, the CDR3 is TGTGCCAGCACCCCCCTGGGGGTAGGCCGACTAGCGGGAAAGCTACGCGAGCAGTTCTTC. Amino acids: CASTPLGVGRLAGKLREQFF. The chain joins TRBV6-2 or TRBV6-3 to TRBJ2-1, with 11 bases fitting TRBD2. This CDR3 comprises 20 residues. Germline values: CDR1 MNHEY, CDR2 SVGEGT. The J segment lost 10 bases and the V segment lost 7 bases, leaving 27 bases of the junction unmatched.

The chain recombines TRBV14 with TRBJ1-1; 7 bases agree with TRBD1. CDR3 length equals 19 residues. Unmatched junction bases numbered 15, after V lost 2 bases and J lost 0 bases. From germline, CDR1 is SGHDN and CDR2 FVKESK. The CDR3 DNA sequence: TGTGCCAGCAGCCAAAAAGGGGGCGATGCTTGGACGATGAACACTGAAGCTTTCTTT. Translation gives CASSQKGGDAWTMNTEAFF.

The chain has TRBV7-2 and TRBJ2-7, with TRBD2 matching 14 bases. J lost 2 bases, V lost 5 bases, and 5 bases had no gene match. The germline gives CDR1 SGHTA, CDR2 FQGNSA. CDR3 length: 16 amino acids. The CDR3 protein is CASSGPGLAGAYEQYF. The CDR3 DNA reads as TGTGCCAGCAGCGGGCCGGGACTAGCGGGAGCCTACGAGCAGTACTTC.

V usage is TRBV2 and J usage is TRBJ1-2; D gene ambiguous. The CDR3 covers 15 residues. Germline CDR1 and CDR2: SNHLY and FYNNEI. V lost 2 bases, J lost 3 bases, and 13 bases lay in between. The CDR3: CASSESDTNYYGYTF. The CDR3 coding sequence is TGTGCCAGCAGTGAATCCGACACCAATTACTATGGCTACACCTTC. Together with reference TRBV2 and TRBJ1-2, the CDR3 gives the full variable domain: EPEVTQTPSHQVTQMGQEVILRCVPISNHLYFYWYRQILGQKVEFLVSFYNNEISEKSEIFDDQFSVERPDGSNFTLKIRSTKLEDSAMYFCASSESDTNYYGYTFGSGTRLTVV.